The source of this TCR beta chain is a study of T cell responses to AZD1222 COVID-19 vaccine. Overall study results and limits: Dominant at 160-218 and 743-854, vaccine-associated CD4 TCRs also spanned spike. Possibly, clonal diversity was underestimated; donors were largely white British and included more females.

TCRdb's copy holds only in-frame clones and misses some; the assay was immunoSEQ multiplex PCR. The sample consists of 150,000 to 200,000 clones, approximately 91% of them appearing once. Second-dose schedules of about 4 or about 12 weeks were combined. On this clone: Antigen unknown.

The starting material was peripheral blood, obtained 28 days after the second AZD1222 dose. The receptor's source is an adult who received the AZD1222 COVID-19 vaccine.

CDR3 in amino acids: CSVRTGDQGNTIYF. CDR3 DNA sequence: TGCAGCGTTCGAACAGGGGATCAAGGAAACACCATATATTTT. This chain joins TRBV29-1 and TRBJ1-3, with 7 bases that match TRBD1. V was clipped by 5 bases and J by 4 bases; unmatched bases: 8. Germline CDR1 SQVTM, CDR2 ANQGSEA. The CDR3 has 14 residues.